These 3 T cell receptor beta chains were all obtained from the same sample, sequenced in a study of blood T cells in healthy people across ages. Combining a sample-barcoded 5' primer with a J-beta primer mix, a second PCR ran for roughly 7 to 11 cycles. TCRdb called the 5' RACE reads again in MiXCR, with one record for every CDR3 protein. This table has approximately 690,000 distinct CDR3 sequences, 58% appearing once. The sample taken for sequencing was blood. These receptors were taken from a man between 60 and 75 years old in good health.

V gene TRBV4-1 combines with J gene TRBJ1-2, with 8 bases identical to TRBD1. This CDR3 contains 13 residues. Losses at the gene ends were 2 bases for V and 6 bases for J; bases not matched to a gene: 2. In germline, CDR1 is MGHRA, CDR2 YSYEKL. CDR3 loop: CASSQRTGNGYTF. CDR3 sequence (DNA): TGCGCCAGCAGCCAACGGACAGGGAATGGCTACACCTTC.

The chain combines TRBV29-1 with TRBJ2-1, with a possible D match to TRBD1 (5 bases). The CDR3 covers 15 residues. Trimming removed 4 bases from V and 8 bases from J, with 21 bases in between. Germline lookup yields CDR1 SQVTM and CDR2 ANQGSEA. The CDR3 nucleotides read TGCAGCGTTGGAGGCCATGGTAGGGTCAGGGATGAGCAGTTCTTC. This translates into CSVGGHGRVRDEQFF.

A note on this clonotype: Because the CDR3's place on the DNA is in doubt, the DNA is left out and the CDR3 is given as listed by TCRdb. This rearrangement joins TRBV7-2 to TRBJ2-6. Germline CDR1 is SGHTA and CDR2 is FQGNSA. With termini counted, the CDR3 has 17 amino acids. CDR3 region: CASSLSNFGSGANVPTF.